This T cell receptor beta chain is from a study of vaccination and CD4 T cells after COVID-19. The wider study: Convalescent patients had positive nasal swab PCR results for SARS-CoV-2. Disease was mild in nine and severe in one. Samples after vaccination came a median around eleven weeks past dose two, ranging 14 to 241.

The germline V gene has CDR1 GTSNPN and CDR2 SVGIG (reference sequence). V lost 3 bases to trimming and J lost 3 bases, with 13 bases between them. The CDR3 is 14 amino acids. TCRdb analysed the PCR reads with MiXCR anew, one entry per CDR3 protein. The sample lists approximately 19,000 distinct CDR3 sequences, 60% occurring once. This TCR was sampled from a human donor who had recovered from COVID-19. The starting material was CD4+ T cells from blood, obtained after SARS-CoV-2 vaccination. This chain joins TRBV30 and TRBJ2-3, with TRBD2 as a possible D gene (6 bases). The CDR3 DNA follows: TGTGCCTGGAGCCCGGGAGTGGAGACAGATACGCAGTATTTT. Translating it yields CAWSPGVETDTQYF.